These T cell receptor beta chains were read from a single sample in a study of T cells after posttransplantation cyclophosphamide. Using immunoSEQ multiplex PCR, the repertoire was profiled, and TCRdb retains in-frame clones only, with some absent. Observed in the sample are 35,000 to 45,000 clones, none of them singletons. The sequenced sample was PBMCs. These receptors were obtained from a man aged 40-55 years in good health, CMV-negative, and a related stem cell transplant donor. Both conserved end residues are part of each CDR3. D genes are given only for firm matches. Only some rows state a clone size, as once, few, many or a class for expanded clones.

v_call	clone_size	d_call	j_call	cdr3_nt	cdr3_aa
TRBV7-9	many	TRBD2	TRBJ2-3	TGTGCCAGCAGCTTCCGGATAGCGGGAGGAACCAGGGATACGCAGTATTTT	CASSFRIAGGTRDTQYF
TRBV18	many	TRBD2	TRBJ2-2	TGTGCCAGCTCACCACCGATCCTAGCGGGGGGCTTCGCGAACACCGGGGAGCTGTTTTTT	CASSPPILAGGFANTGELFF
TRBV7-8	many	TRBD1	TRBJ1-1	TGTGCCAGCAGCAGACAACAGGGGGCGAACACTGAAGCTTTCTTT	CASSRQQGANTEAFF
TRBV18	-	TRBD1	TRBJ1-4	TGTGCCAGCTCACCATTACCCCCCCAGGGGGGCGGACATTTTGTAAAACTGTTTTTT	CASSPLPPQGGGHFVKLFF
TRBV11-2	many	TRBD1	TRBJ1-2	TGTGCCAGCAGCTTTGCAGCGGACAGGGGGGAGGATGGCTACACCTTC	CASSFAADRGEDGYTF
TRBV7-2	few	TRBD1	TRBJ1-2	TGTGCCAGCAGCTTAGCGAGACAGGGGGGCTATGGCTACACCTTC	CASSLARQGGYGYTF
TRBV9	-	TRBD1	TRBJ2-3	TGTGCCAGCAGCGACCGGGACAGCGATACGCAGTATTTT	CASSDRDSDTQYF
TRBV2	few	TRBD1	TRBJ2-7	TGTGCCAGCAGATCACAGGGGGCTAAGGCTTACGAGCAGTACTTC	CASRSQGAKAYEQYF
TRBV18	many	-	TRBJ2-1	TGTGCCAGCTCACCAGTCAGGCAAGGTGAGCAGTTCTTC	CASSPVRQGEQFF
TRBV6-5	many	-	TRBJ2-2	TGTGCCAGCAGTTACGTGGCGGGACGACACACCGGGGAGCTGTTTTTT	CASSYVAGRHTGELFF
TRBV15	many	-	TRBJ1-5	TGTGCCACCAGCAGAGAGGGGGCTCAGCCCCAGCATTTT	CATSREGAQPQHF
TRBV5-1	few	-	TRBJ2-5	TGCGCCAGCTCGCTGGGAGACCCGGGGGAGACCCAGTACTTC	CASSLGDPGETQYF
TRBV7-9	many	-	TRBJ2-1	TGTGCCAGTAGACTAGATGGCTACAATGAGCAGTTCTTC	CASRLDGYNEQFF
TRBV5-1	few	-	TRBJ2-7	TGCGCCAGCAGCGTGGGCACGGGGGGCGCTTTCTCCTACGAGCAGTACTTC	CASSVGTGGAFSYEQYF
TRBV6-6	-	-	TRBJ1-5	TGTGCCAGCAGCCAAGCTGAGGACAATCAGCCCCAGCATTTT	CASSQAEDNQPQHF
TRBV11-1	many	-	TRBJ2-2	TGTGCCAGCAGCTTACAAACCGGGGAGCTGTTTTTT	CASSLQTGELFF
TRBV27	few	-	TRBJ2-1	TGTGCCAGCAGTTTATCCGGGGGCTCCTACAATGAGCAGTTCTTC	CASSLSGGSYNEQFF
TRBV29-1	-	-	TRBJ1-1	TGCAGCGTTAGGGAGGGCGAGGGCACTGAAGCTTTCTTT	CSVREGEGTEAFF
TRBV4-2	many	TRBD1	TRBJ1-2	TGTGCCAGCAGCCAAGATGGTGGGACAGGGGTTGGCTACACCTTC	CASSQDGGTGVGYTF
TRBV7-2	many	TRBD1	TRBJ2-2	TGTGCCAGCAGCCCGGACAGGGGACGAACCGGGGAGCTGTTTTTT	CASSPDRGRTGELFF
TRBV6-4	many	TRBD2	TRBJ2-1	TGTGCCAGCAGAATAAGACTAGCGGGAGTTCGAGATGAGCAGTTCTTC	CASRIRLAGVRDEQFF
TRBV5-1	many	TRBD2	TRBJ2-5	TGCGCCAGCAGCGGGGGACTAGCGGGACCTGGGGAGACCCAGTACTTC	CASSGGLAGPGETQYF
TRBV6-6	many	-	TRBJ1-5	TGTGCCAGCAGCCCTCACCAGGGGAACGCTAATCAGCCCCAGCATTTT	CASSPHQGNANQPQHF
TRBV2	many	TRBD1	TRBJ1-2	TGTGCCAGCAGTGGGCAGGGGGCAGGGTATGGCTACACCTTC	CASSGQGAGYGYTF
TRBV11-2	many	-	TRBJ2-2	TGTGCCAGCAGCTTAGATACTCCCCGGGGATCACCCGGGGAGCTGTTTTTT	CASSLDTPRGSPGELFF
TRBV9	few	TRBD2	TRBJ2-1	TGTGCCAGCAGCGTAGGAGTTAGCGGGAGCGAAAATGAGCAGTTCTTC	CASSVGVSGSENEQFF
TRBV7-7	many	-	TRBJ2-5	TGTGCTAGCAGTCAGGACCAAGAGACCCAGTACTTC	CASSQDQETQYF
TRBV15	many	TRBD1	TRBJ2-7	TGTGCCACCAGCAGAGAAGGACAGGGAGCCTACGAGCAGTACTTC	CATSREGQGAYEQYF
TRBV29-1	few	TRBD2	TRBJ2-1	TGCAGCGCGTCGGGGGGGGAGTACAATGAGCAGTTCTTC	CSASGGEYNEQFF
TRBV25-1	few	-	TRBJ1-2	TGTGCCAGCAGTGACCCCGGCGCCGGAGACTATGGCTACACCTTC	CASSDPGAGDYGYTF
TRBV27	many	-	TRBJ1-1	TGTGCCAGCAGTTTGAGAGGCGGTATTACTGAAGCTTTCTTT	CASSLRGGITEAFF
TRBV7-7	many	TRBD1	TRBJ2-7	TGTGCCAGCAGCTTCGACAGGGCTGGCGAGCAGTACTTC	CASSFDRAGEQYF
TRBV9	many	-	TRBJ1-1	TGTGCCAGCAGCGTTTGGCCGGGACAAGAAGCTTTCTTT	CASSVWPGQEAFF
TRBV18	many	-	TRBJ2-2	TGTGCCAGCTCTCCTTCCTCTATGCAGGGTTCCACCGGGGAGCTGTTTTTT	CASSPSSMQGSTGELFF
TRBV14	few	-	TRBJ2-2	TGTGCCAGCAGCCAAGGCGGCTCGGGCACCGGGGAGCTGTTTTTT	CASSQGGSGTGELFF
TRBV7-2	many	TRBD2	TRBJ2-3	TGTGCCAGCAGCTTGGCTAGCGGGGGGGCAGATACGCAGTATTTT	CASSLASGGADTQYF
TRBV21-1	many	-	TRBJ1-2	TGTGCCAGCAGCAAAGTCACATCTGGACAGGAAAAGGAACACACCTATGGCTACACCTTC	CASSKVTSGQEKEHTYGYTF
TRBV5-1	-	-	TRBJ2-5	TGCGCCAGCAGCTCAGACAGGGGGCCGGGGACTAGCGAGACCCAGTACTTC	CASSSDRGPGTSETQYF
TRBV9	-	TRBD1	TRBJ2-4	TGTGCCAGCAGCCGGGACAGTTCTCTATCAGCCAAAAACATTCAGTACTTC	CASSRDSSLSAKNIQYF
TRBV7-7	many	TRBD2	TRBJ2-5	TGTGCTAGCAGCTTAGGTCTAGCGGAAGAGACCCAGTACTTC	CASSLGLAEETQYF
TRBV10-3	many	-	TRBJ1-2	TGTGCCATCAGTGGGGGAGACAAACACTATGGCTACACCTTC	CAISGGDKHYGYTF
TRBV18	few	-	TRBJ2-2	TGTGCCAGCTCACCAGGGGCCACTAGCTACCGGGAGCTGTTTTTT	CASSPGATSYRELFF
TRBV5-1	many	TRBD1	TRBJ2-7	TGCGCCAGCAGCTTGGGCCGGACAGGGCGCGAGCAGTACTTC	CASSLGRTGREQYF
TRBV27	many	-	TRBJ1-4	TGTGCCAGCAGTTTGTTTTTCCATGCAACTAATGAAAAACTGTTTTTT	CASSLFFHATNEKLFF
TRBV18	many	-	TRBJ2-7	TGTGCCAGCTCACTACGGCGGGACAGCAGCTCCTACGAGCAGTACTTC	CASSLRRDSSSYEQYF
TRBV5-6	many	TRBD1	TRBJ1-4	TGTGCCAGCAGCTTCGACTACAGGGGATCTGAAAAACTGTTTTTT	CASSFDYRGSEKLFF
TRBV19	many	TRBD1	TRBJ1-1	TGTGCCACAAAAACCGGGACAGTGAACACTGAAGCTTTCTTT	CATKTGTVNTEAFF
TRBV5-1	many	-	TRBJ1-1	TGCGCCAGCAGCTCGGCAGGGATGGGGAACACTGAAGCTTTCTTT	CASSSAGMGNTEAFF
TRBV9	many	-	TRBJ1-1	TGTGCCAGCAGCGTAGTCCCGGGGAACACTGAAGCTTTCTTT	CASSVVPGNTEAFF
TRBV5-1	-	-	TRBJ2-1	TGCGCCAGCAGCTTGCAAGGGGACTACAATGAGCAGTTCTTC	CASSLQGDYNEQFF
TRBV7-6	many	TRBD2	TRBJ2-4	TGTGCCAGCAGCAGGACTAGCGGGGGGGAAAACATTCAGTACTTC	CASSRTSGGENIQYF
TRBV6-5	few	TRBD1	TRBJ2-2	TGTGCCAGTGATAGAACCGGGACAGGGACCGGGGAGCTGTTTTTT	CASDRTGTGTGELFF
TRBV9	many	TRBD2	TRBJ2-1	TGTGCCAGCAGCGTAAGGGCGGGGGACTACAATGAGCAGTTCTTC	CASSVRAGDYNEQFF
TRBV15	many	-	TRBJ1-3	TGTGCCACCAGCAGAGATTGGGCCTCTGGAAACACCATATATTTT	CATSRDWASGNTIYF